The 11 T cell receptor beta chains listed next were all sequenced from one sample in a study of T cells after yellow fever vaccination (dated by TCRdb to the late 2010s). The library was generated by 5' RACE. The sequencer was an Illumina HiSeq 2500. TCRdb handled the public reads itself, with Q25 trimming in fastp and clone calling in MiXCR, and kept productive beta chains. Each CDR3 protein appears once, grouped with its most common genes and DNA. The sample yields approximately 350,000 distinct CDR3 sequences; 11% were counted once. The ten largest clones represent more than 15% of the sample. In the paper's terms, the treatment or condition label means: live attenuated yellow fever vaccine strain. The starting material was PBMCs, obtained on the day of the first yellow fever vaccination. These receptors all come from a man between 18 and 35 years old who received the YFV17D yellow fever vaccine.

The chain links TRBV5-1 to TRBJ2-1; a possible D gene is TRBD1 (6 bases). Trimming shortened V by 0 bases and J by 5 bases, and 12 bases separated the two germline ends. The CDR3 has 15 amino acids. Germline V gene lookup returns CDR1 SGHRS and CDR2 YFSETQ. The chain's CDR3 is CASSLAGDTHNEQFF. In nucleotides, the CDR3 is TGCGCCAGCAGCTTGGCCGGGGACACTCACAATGAGCAGTTCTTC. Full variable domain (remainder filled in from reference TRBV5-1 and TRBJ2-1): KAGVTQTPRYLIKTRGQQVTLSCSPISGHRSVSWYQQTPGQGLQFLFEYFSETQRNKGNFPGRFSGRQFSNSRSEMNVSTLELGDSALYLCASSLAGDTHNEQFFGPGTRLTVL.

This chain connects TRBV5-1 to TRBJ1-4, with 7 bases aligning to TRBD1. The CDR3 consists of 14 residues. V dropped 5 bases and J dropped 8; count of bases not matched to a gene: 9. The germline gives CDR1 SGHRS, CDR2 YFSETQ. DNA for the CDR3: TGCGCCAGCAGTTTTACTACAGGGGAGGAAAAACTGTTTTTT. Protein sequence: CASSFTTGEEKLFF.

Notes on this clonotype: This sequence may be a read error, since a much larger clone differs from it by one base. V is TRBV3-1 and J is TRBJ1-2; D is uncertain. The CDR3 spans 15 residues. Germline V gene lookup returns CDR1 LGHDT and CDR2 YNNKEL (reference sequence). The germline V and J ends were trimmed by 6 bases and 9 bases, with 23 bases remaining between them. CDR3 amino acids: CASSPRSGVSDSYTF. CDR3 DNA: TGTGCCAGCAGTCCAAGATCCGGGGTATCGGATAGCTACACCTTC. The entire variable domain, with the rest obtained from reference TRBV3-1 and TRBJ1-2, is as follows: DTAVSQTPKYLVTQMGNDKSIKCEQNLGHDTMYWYKQDSKKFLKIMFSYNNKELIINETVPNRFSPKSPDKAHLNLHINSLELGDSAVYFCASSPRSGVSDSYTFGSGTRLTVV.

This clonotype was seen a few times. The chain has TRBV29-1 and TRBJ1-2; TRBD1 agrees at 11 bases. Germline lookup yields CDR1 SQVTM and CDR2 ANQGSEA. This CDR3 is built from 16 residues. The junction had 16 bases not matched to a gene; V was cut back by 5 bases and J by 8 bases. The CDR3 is CSVFGDRGNRSWGYTF. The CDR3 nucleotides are TGCAGCGTTTTCGGGGACAGGGGGAATCGCTCTTGGGGCTACACCTTC.

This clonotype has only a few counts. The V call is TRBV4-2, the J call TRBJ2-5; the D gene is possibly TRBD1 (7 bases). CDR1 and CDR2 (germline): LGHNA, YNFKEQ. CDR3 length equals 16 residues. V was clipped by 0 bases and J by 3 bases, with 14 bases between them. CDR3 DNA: TGTGCCAGCAGCCAAGACGACAGGGAGGCGGAAGAGACCCAGTACTTC. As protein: CASSQDDREAEETQYF.

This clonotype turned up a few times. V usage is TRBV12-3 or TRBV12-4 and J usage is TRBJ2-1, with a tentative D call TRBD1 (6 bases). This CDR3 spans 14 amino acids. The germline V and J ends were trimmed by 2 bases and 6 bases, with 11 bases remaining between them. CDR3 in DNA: TGTGCCAGCAGTTTAACAGGGCGAACCAATGAGCAGTTCTTC. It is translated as CASSLTGRTNEQFF.

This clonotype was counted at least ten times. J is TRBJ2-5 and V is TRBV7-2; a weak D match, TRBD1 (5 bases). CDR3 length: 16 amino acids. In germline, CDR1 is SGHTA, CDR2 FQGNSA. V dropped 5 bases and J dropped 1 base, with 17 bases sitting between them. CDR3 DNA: TGTGCCAGCAGCCCCTGGGGTCTCGACAGCCAAGAGACCCAGTACTTC. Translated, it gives CASSPWGLDSQETQYF.

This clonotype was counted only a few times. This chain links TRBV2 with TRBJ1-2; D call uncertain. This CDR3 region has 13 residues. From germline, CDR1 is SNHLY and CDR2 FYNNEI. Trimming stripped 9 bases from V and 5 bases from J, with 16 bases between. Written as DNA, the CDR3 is TGTGCCAGAACCTCGTCTCGGTCTTATGGCTACACCTTC. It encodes CARTSSRSYGYTF.

The CDR3 sequence: CASSVRPGTGYGYTF. CDR3 nucleotide sequence: TGTGCCAGCAGCGTCAGACCAGGGACGGGCTATGGCTACACCTTC. The chain employs TRBV7-2 and TRBJ1-2; the D gene is possibly TRBD1 (5 bases). Per germline, CDR1 SGHTA and CDR2 FQGNSA. Trimming left V 5 bases short and J 4 bases short, with 17 bases between. The CDR3 has 15 residues.

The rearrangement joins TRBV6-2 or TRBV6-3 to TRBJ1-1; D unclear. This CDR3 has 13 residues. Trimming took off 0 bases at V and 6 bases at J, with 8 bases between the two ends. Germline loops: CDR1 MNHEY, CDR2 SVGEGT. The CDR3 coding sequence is TGTGCCAGCAGTTACTCGGGGTTGGCTGAAGCTTTCTTT. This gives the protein CASSYSGLAEAFF.

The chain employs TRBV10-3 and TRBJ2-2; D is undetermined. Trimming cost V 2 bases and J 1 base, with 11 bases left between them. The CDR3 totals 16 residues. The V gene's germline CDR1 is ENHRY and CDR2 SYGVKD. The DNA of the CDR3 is TGTGCCATCAGTGAGAGGGCTGTGAGGAACACCGGGGAGCTGTTTTTT. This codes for CAISERAVRNTGELFF.